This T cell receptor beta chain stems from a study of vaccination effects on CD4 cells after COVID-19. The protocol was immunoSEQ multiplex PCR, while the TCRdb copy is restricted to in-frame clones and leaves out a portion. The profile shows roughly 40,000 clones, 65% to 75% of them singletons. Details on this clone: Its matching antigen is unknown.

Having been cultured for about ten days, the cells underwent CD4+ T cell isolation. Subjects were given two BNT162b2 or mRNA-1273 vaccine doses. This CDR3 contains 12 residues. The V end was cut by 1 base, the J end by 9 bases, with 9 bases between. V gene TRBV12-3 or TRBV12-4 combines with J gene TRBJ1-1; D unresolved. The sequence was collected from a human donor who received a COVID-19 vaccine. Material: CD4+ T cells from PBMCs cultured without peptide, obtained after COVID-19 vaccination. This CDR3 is CASSLDFTKAFF. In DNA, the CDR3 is TGTGCCAGCAGTTTAGACTTTACGAAAGCTTTCTTT.